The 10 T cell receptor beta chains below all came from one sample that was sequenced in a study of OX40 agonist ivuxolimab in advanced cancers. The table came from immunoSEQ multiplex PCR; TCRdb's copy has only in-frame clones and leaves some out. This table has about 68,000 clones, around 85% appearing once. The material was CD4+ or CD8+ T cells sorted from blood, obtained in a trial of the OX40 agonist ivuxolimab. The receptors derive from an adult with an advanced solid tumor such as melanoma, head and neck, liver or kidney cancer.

The CDR3 spells CANSTTGSSEAFF. CDR3 nucleotides: TGTGCCAACTCCACGACAGGGTCTAGTGAAGCTTTCTTT. This sequence joins TRBV10-3 and TRBJ1-1; 7 positions match TRBD1. This CDR3 comprises 13 residues. Germline lookup yields CDR1 ENHRY and CDR2 SYGVKD. Trimming removed 10 bases from V and 7 bases from J; junction bases left unmatched: 12.

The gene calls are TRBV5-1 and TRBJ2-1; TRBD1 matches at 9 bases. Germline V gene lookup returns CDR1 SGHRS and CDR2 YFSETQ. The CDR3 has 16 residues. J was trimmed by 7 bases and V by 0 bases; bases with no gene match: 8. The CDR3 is CASSLVSGTGTNEQFF. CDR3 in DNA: TGCGCCAGCAGCTTGGTCTCCGGGACAGGGACGAATGAGCAGTTCTTC.

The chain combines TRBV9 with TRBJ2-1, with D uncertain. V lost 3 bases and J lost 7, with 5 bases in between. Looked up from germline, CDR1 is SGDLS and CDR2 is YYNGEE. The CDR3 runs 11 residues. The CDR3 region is CASSALNEQFF. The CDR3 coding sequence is TGTGCCAGCAGCGCGTTAAATGAGCAGTTCTTC.

Here the CDR3 reads CASTLMGGSEKLFF. The CDR3, as DNA: TGTGCCAGCACCCTAATGGGGGGAAGTGAAAAACTGTTTTTT. This chain links TRBV27 with TRBJ1-4; perhaps TRBD1 as D (5 bases). The germline V and J ends were trimmed by 7 bases and 7 bases, with 16 bases remaining between them. Germline CDR1 MNHEY, CDR2 SMNVEV (reference sequence). This CDR3 comprises 14 residues.

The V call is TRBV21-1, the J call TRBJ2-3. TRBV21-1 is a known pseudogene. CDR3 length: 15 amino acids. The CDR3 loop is CASSFGGLNTDTQYF. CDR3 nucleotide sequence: TGTGCCAGCAGCTTTGGGGGATTAAACACAGATACGCAGTATTTT.

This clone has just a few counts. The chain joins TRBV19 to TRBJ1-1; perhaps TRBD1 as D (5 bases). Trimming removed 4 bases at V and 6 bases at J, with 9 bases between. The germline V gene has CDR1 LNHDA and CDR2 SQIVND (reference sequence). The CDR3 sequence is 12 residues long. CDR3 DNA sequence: TGTGCCAGTAGTAGCAGGGTTGCTGAAGCTTTCTTT. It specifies CASSSRVAEAFF.

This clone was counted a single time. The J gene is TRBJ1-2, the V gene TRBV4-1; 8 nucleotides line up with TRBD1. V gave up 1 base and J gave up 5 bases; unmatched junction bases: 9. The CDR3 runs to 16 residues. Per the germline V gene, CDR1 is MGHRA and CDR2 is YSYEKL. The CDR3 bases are TGCGCCAGCAGCCAAGGAGGACAGGGTTTAGGGTATGGCTACACCTTC. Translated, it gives CASSQGGQGLGYGYTF.

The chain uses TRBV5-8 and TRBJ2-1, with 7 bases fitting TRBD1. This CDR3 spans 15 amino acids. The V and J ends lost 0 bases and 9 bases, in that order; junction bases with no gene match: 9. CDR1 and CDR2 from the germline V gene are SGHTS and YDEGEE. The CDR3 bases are TGTGCCAGCAGCTTGGTGAACAGGGGAGTGGGTGAGCAGTTCTTC. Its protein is CASSLVNRGVGEQFF.

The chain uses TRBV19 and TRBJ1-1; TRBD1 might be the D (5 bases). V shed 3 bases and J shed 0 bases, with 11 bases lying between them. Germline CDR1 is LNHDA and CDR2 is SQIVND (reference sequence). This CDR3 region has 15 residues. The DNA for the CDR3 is TGTGCCAGTAGTATCTCCGGGACGGTGAACACTGAAGCTTTCTTT. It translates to CASSISGTVNTEAFF. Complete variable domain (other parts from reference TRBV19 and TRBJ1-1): DGGITQSPKYLFRKEGQNVTLSCEQNLNHDAMYWYRQDPGQGLRLIYYSQIVNDFQKGDIAEGYSVSREKKESFPLTVTSAQKNPTAFYLCASSISGTVNTEAFFGQGTRLTVV.

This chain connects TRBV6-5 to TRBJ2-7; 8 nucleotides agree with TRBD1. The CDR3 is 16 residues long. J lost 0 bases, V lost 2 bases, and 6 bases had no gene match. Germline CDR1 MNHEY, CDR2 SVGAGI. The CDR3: CASSYSPTGDSYEQYF. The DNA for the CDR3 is TGTGCCAGCAGTTACAGCCCGACAGGGGACTCCTACGAGCAGTACTTC.